This T cell receptor beta chain was identified during a study of T cell responses to AZD1222 COVID-19 vaccine. This CDR3 has 14 residues. The V segment lost 4 bases and the J segment 4 bases; nucleotides outside the gene matches: 6. CDR1 and CDR2 from the germline V gene are SGHNT and YYREEE (reference sequence). Libraries were prepared by immunoSEQ multiplex PCR; TCRdb keeps only in-frame clonotypes and omits some of them. The data contain 90,000 to 120,000 clones, under 95% of them singletons. Findings and limits, study-wide: Close to half of spike-specific TCRs reportedly recognize unmutated variant regions.

This clone was observed once. As yet, its antigen is unknown. The chain recombines TRBV5-4 with TRBJ1-1, with 8 positions matching TRBD1. The clonotype originates from an adult in good health. Sequencing used peripheral blood, obtained on day 0 of AZD1222 vaccination. The DNA for the CDR3 is TGTGCCAGCAGCCCCGGACAGGGTGGCACTGAAGCTTTCTTT. It is translated as CASSPGQGGTEAFF.